The 2 T cell receptor beta chains below come from one sample, sequenced in a study of graft-versus-host responses after intestinal transplantation. Libraries were prepared by immunoSEQ multiplex PCR; TCRdb keeps only in-frame clonotypes and omits some of them. This sample has over 100,000 clones, with roughly 93% found just once. These receptors have no known antigen. The starting material was unstimulated CD4+ T cells sorted from spleen or lymph node cells, obtained before intestinal transplant. These receptor sequences come from a human donor who received an intestinal transplant.

This clone came up once. This chain joins TRBV29-1 and TRBJ1-2; D is undetermined. Trimming left V 4 bases short and J 4 bases short, with 7 bases between. This CDR3 contains 11 residues. Germline V gives CDR1 SQVTM, CDR2 ANQGSEA. The CDR3 nucleotides read TGCAGCGTTGGCCCTGGCTATGGCTACACCTTC. Amino acids: CSVGPGYGYTF.

The J gene is TRBJ2-1, the V gene TRBV30; 8 bases agree with TRBD2. This CDR3 has 15 residues. V lost 4 bases, J lost 1 base, and 6 bases stayed unmatched. Germline loops: CDR1 GTSNPN, CDR2 SVGIG (reference sequence). CDR3 amino acids: CAWTSGSSSYNEQFF. CDR3 coding DNA: TGTGCCTGGACTAGCGGGTCGTCTTCCTACAATGAGCAGTTCTTC.